The clone carrying this TCR beta chain occurred a few times. Its cognate antigen is unknown. This record comes from a study of blood T cells in healthy people across ages. Study information: Template switching picked up about one barcoded beta molecule for each two T cells. General observations from the study: Percentage of naive T cells showed a strong correlation with TCR beta diversity.

Then a second PCR, running roughly 7 to 11 cycles, was carried out with a sample-barcoded 5' primer and a J-beta primer mix. Researchers report that a template-switch adaptor with 12 random nucleotides tagged each cDNA molecule. Each CDR3 protein gets one entry after TCRdb re-called the 5' RACE reads with MiXCR. The repertoire includes some 1.4 million distinct CDR3 sequences, roughly 40% of them detected once, and less than 8% sits in the top ten. Germline V gives CDR1 MNHEY, CDR2 SVGAGI. The CDR3 is 15 amino acids. This chain uses TRBV6-5 with TRBJ2-1, with TRBD2 matching 7 bases. The DNA end is a closer match to TRBJ2-7, so the J assignment may be wrong. The receptor comes from a woman between 18 and 30 years old in good health. The sequenced material came from blood. This chain's CDR3 is CASSYDGTNHNEQYF. In nucleotides, the CDR3 is TGTGCCAGCAGTTACGACGGGACTAACCACAATGAGCAGTACTTC.